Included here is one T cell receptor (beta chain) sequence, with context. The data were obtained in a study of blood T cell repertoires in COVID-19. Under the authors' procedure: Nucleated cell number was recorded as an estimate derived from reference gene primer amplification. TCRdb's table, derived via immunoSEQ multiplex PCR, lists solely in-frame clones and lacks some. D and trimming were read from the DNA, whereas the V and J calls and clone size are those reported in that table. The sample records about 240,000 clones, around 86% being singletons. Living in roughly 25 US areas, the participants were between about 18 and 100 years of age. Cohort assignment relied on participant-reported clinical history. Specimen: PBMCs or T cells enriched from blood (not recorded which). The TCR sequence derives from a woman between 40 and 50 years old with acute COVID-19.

The CDR3 bases are TGCGCCAGCAGCTCGGGACTAGTAGGTGTCGATGAGCAGTTCTTC. Translated: CASSSGLVGVDEQFF. The rearrangement links TRBV5-1 to TRBJ2-1; 8 bases are shared with TRBD2. Germline loops: CDR1 SGHRS, CDR2 YFSETQ. The CDR3 has 15 residues. V lost 3 bases and J lost 8; bases outside the gene matches: 10.